This T cell receptor (beta chain) was sequenced for a study of blood T cell repertoires in COVID-19. Study-level information: Sites in the United States, Italy and Spain provided acute and convalescent COVID-19 samples.

Cohort 3 recovery required two negative PCRs, clearance, or symptom resolution. Original methodology: Amplification of reference gene primers was used by the study to estimate nucleated cell counts. Data came from immunoSEQ multiplex PCR; TCRdb stores just in-frame clones and leaves some out. V, J and clone size were drawn from that table, and D and trimming were deduced from the DNA. Altogether about 250,000 clones are present, 85% to 90% being singletons, with the ten largest covering roughly a sixth. CDR1 and CDR2 from the germline V gene are SNHLY and FYNNEI. The CDR3 loop spans 13 amino acids. V was clipped by 7 bases and J by 7 bases; unmatched bases: 7.

The chain carries TRBV2 and TRBJ1-2, with TRBD1 matching 9 bases. The source of this sequence is a man between 18 and 29 years old who had recovered from COVID-19. The sequenced sample was PBMCs or T cells enriched from blood (not recorded which). CDR3 amino acids: CASMLGQGAGYTF. DNA for the CDR3: TGTGCCAGCATGCTGGGACAGGGCGCTGGCTACACCTTC.